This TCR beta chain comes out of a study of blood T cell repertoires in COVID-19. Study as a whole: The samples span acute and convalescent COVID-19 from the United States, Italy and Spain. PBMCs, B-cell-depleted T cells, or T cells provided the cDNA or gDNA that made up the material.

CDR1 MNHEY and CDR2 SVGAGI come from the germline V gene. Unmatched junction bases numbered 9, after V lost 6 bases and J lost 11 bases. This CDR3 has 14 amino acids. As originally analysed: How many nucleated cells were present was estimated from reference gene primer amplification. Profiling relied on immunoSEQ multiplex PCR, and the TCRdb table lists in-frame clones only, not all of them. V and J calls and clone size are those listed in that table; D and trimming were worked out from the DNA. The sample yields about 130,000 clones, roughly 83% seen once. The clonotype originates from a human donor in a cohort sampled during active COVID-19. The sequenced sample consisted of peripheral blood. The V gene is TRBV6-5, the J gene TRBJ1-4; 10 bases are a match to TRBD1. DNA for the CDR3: TGTGCCAGCAGCCCCGGGACAGGGGCTCGGAAACTGTTTTTT. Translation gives CASSPGTGARKLFF.